This T cell receptor (beta chain) was captured in a study of cytomegalovirus exposure and HLA in healthy donors. Germline V gene data show CDR1 as MNHEY and CDR2 as SMNVEV (reference sequence). The CDR3 is made up of 14 amino acids. Trimming pared 3 bases from V and 6 bases from J, leaving 9 bases between. A multiplex PCR was run with 60 Vbeta primers and 13 Jbeta primers. Repertoires were generated with immunoSEQ multiplex PCR, while TCRdb's copy carries only in-frame clones and drops some. The table lists around 280,000 clones, approximately 90% of them singletons. The sample taken for sequencing was PBMCs. The chain recombines TRBV27 with TRBJ1-6, with D hard to call. This TCR derives from a woman aged 18-35 years in good health and CMV-seronegative. CDR3 sequence reads: CASSFRGPNSPLHF. In DNA, the CDR3 is TGTGCCAGCAGTTTCCGGGGTCCTAATTCACCCCTCCACTTT.